This T cell receptor (beta chain) was obtained from a study of control samples from healthy donors and cancer patients (TCRdb year 2020). As to this clone: Its antigen remains undetermined. An end of the junction differs from the germline gene, which may be a read error.

Library creation used the immunoSEQ multiplex PCR assay. TCRdb stores this immuneACCESS table with in-frame sequences only. Part of the clones is absent; in the studies checked, under half of the shortfall reflects unresolved V genes, and no reason is known for the rest. The sample table contains about 110,000 clones; only one count was recorded for around four fifths of them. About 5.9% of the sample goes to the ten largest clones. CDR1 and CDR2 were assigned from the germline V gene (reference sequence) as WNHNN and SYGVQD. Reading from cysteine to phenylalanine, the CDR3 counts 14 amino acids. The only DNA kept is the CDR3, 42 bases in frame from the first base.

This receptor was obtained from a man between 18 and 29 years old in good health. Material: blood. The V and J genes are TRBV10-1 and TRBJ1-4; there is no confident call for the D gene. The sequence in DNA is TGCGCCGGCAGTGAGTCTGGCACCCCTGAAAAACTGTTTTTT. This codes for CAGSESGTPEKLFF.